The present T cell receptor beta chain was sequenced within a study of Ad26.COV2.S vaccination and SARS-CoV-2 variants. On the study more broadly: Doses of Ad26.COV2.S were injected into muscle once or twice, 56 days apart.

Remarks on this clone: The antigen is undetermined.

Treatment given: around 19 received Ad26.COV2.S at low or high dose, single or two shots; about 5 received placebo; per-sample allocation not given. After the first vaccine or placebo injection, samples were drawn on day 63. Regarding the study as a whole: Substantial breadth was reported for post-vaccination spike-specific CD8+ and CD4+ T cells. It is possible that the TCR breadth and depth analyses underestimated the total T cell responses.

CDR1 and CDR2 (germline): SGHAT, FQDESV (reference sequence). The CDR3 sequence is 15 residues long. Trimming removed 1 base from V and 2 bases from J, with 9 bases in between. Some clones are missing from TCRdb's copy, which holds only in-frame ones; the method was immunoSEQ multiplex PCR. This table holds 380,000 or so clones, approximately 86% found once. The clonotype comes from a person aged 18-60 years who received the Ad26.COV2.S COVID-19 vaccine or a placebo. This chain connects TRBV11-1 to TRBJ2-1; the D call may be TRBD1 or TRBD2 (5 bases each). Sequencing was performed on peripheral blood, taken in a trial of Ad26.COV2.S vaccine versus placebo. CDR3 residues: CASSLVGDPYNEQFF. Written as DNA, the CDR3 is TGTGCCAGCAGCTTAGTCGGGGACCCCTACAATGAGCAGTTCTTC.